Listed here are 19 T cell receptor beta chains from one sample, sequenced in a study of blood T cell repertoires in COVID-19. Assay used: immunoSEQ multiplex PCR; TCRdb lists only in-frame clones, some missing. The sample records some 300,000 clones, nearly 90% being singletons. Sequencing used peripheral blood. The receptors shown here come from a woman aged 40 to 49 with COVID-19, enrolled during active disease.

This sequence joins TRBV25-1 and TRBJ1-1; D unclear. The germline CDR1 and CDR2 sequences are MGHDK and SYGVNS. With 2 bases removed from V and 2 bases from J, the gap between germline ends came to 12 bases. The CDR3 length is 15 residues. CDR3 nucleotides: TGTGCCAGCAGTGAAGAGTTCGGAGGCAACACTGAAGCTTTCTTT. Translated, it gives CASSEEFGGNTEAFF.

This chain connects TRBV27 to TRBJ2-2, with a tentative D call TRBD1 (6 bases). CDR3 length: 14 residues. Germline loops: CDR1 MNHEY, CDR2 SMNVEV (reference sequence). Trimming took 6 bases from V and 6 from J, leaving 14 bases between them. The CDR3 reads CASRGAGLSGELFF. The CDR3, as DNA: TGTGCCAGCAGGGGGGCAGGGTTATCCGGGGAGCTGTTTTTT.

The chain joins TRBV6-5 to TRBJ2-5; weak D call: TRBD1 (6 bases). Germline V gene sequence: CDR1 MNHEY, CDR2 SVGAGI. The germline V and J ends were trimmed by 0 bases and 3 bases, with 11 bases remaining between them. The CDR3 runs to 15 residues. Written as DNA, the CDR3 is TGTGCCAGCAGTTACTCGAATACAGGGAAAGAGACCCAGTACTTC. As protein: CASSYSNTGKETQYF.

The CDR3 bases are TGTGCCAGCTCCCGGGACTGGACCTACAATGAGCAGTTCTTC. Its protein product is CASSRDWTYNEQFF. The chain uses TRBV7-9 and TRBJ2-1, with a tentative D call TRBD2 (6 bases). The length of the CDR3 is 14 residues. V lost 8 bases to trimming and J lost 2 bases, with 13 bases between them. Germline V CDR1 and CDR2: SEHNR, FQNEAQ (reference sequence).

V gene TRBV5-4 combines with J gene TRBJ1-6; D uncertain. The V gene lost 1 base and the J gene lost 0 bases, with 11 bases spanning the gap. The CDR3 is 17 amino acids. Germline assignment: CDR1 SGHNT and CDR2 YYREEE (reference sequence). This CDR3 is CASSLSSTSSYNSPLHF. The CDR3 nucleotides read TGTGCCAGCAGCTTGAGCTCTACTAGCTCCTATAATTCACCCCTCCACTTT.

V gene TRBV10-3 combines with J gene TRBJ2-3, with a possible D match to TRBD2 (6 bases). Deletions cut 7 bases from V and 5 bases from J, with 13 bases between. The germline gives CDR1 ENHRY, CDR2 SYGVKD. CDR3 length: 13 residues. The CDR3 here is CAITGSRGDTQYF. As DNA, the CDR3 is TGTGCCATCACAGGGTCGCGGGGAGATACGCAGTATTTT.

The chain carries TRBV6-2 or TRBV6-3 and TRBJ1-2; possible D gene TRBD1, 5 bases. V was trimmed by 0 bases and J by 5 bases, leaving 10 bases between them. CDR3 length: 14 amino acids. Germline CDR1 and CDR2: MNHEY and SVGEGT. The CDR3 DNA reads TGTGCCAGCAGTTACTCGACAGCGACTTATGGCTACACCTTC. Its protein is CASSYSTATYGYTF.

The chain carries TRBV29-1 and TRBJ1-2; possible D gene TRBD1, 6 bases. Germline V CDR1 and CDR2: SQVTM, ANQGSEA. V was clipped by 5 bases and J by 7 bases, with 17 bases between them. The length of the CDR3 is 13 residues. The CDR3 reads CSVPGPGARGYTF. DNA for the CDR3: TGCAGCGTTCCCGGGCCAGGGGCTCGTGGCTACACCTTC. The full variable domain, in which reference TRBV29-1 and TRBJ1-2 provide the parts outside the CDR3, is SAVISQKPSRDICQRGTSLTIQCQVDSQVTMMFWYRQQPGQSLTLIATANQGSEATYESGFVIDKFPISRPNLTFSTLTVSNMSPEDSSIYLCSVPGPGARGYTFGSGTRLTVV.

CDR3 coding DNA: TGTGCCAGCTCACCGGACATGCCGAGCACAGATACGCAGTATTTT. This encodes CASSPDMPSTDTQYF. This sequence joins TRBV18 and TRBJ2-3; D perhaps matches TRBD1 (5 bases). V lost 3 bases and J lost 0, with 10 bases in between. The CDR3 is made up of 15 amino acids. CDR1 is KGHSH and CDR2 is LQKENI in the germline V gene.

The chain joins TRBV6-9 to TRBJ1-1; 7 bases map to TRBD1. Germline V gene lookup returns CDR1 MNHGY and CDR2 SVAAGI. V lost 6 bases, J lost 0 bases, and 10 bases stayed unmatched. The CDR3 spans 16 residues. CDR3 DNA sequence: TGTGCCAGCAGGCGAGGACAGGCCCTAATGAACACTGAAGCTTTCTTT. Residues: CASRRGQALMNTEAFF.

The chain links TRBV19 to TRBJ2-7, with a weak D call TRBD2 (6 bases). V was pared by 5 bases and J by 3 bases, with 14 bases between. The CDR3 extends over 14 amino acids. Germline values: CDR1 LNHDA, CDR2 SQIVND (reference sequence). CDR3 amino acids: CASSSGGTFYEQYF. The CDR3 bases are TGTGCCAGTAGTTCGGGCGGGACCTTCTACGAGCAGTACTTC.

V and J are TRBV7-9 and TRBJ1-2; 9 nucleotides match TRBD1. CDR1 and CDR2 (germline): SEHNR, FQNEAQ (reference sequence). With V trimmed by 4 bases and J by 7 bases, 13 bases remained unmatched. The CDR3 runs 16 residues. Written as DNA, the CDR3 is TGTGCCAGCAGCTCCCACGACAGGGGGAGTCAGGGTGGCTACACCTTC. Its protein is CASSSHDRGSQGGYTF.

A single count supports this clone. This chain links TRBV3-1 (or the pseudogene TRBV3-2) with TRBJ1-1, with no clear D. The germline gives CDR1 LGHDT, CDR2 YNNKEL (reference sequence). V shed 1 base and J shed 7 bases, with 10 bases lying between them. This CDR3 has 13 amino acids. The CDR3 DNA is TGTGCCAGCAGCCAAGCTGGACGGGGTGAAGCTTTCTTT. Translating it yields CASSQAGRGEAFF.

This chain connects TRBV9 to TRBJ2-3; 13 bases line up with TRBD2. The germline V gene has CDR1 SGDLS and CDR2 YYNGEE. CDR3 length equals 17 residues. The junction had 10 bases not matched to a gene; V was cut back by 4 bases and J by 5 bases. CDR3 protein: CASSSGTSGARGDTQYF. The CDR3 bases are TGTGCCAGCAGCTCAGGGACTAGCGGGGCCCGGGGAGATACGCAGTATTTT.

This CDR3 is CASSRDIHGTGELFF. The CDR3 DNA reads as TGTGCCAGCAGCCGGGACATCCATGGGACCGGGGAGCTGTTTTTT. This rearrangement joins TRBV13 to TRBJ2-2; D might be TRBD1 (6 bases). The length of the CDR3 is 15 residues. Per the germline V gene, CDR1 is PRHDT and CDR2 is FYEKMQ (reference sequence). Trimming left V 5 bases short and J 5 bases short, with 15 bases between.

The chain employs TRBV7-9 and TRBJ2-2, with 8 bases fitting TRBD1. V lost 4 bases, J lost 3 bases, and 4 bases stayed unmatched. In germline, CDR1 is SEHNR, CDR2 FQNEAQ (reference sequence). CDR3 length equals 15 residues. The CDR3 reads CASSSTGEDTGELFF. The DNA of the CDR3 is TGTGCCAGCAGCTCGACAGGGGAGGACACCGGGGAGCTGTTTTTT.

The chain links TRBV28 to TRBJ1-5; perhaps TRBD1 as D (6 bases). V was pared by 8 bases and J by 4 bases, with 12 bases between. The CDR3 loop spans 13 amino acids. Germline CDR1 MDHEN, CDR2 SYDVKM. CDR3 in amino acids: CASSDRGNQPQHF. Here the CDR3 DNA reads TGTGCCAGCTCCGATAGGGGGAATCAGCCCCAGCATTTT.

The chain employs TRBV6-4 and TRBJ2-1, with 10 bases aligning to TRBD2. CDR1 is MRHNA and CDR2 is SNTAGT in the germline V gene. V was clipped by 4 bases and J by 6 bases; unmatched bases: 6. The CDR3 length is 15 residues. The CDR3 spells CASSVRSGRANEQFF. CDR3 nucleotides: TGTGCCAGCAGTGTTCGGAGCGGGAGGGCCAATGAGCAGTTCTTC.

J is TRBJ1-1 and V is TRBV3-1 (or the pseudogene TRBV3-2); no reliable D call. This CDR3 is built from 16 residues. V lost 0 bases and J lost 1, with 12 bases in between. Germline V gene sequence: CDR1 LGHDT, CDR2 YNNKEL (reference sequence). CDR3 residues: CASSQEEEQRNTEAFF. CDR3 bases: TGTGCCAGCAGCCAAGAAGAGGAGCAGAGGAACACTGAAGCTTTCTTT.